A selection of T cell receptor beta chains follows, all from one sample in a study of cytotoxic CD8 clonotypes in ibrutinib-treated CLL. Clones were sequenced by immunoSEQ multiplex PCR, and TCRdb holds only the in-frame ones, with some missing. The sample records some 98,000 clones, roughly 80% being singletons. This specimen consisted of PBMCs, obtained after 12 months of ibrutinib treatment. These receptors all stem from a human donor with chronic lymphocytic leukemia. CDR3s include the opening cysteine and the closing phenylalanine or tryptophan. D genes are given only for firm matches. Clone size, where shown, is once, few, many, or a class for clones that have expanded.

clone_size j_call cdr3_length v_call d_call cdr3_aa cdr3_nt
NA TRBJ2-2 14 TRBV19 NA CASSIGMGTGELFF TGTGCCAGTAGTATAGGGATGGGGACCGGGGAGCTGTTTTTT
NA TRBJ1-1 18 TRBV28 NA CASSLAHGQTTGNTEAFF TGTGCCAGCAGTTTAGCTCACGGACAAACCACGGGGAACACTGAAGCTTTCTTT
NA TRBJ2-5 12 TRBV30 NA CAWSPLHETQYF TGTGCCTGGAGCCCCCTACACGAGACCCAGTACTTC
NA TRBJ2-1 12 TRBV5-6 NA CASSFAPNEQFF TGTGCCAGCAGCTTTGCTCCCAATGAGCAGTTCTTC
NA TRBJ1-3 17 TRBV18 NA CASSNQQSYGSGNTIYF TGTGCCAGCTCCAACCAACAGTCCTATGGCTCTGGAAACACCATATATTTT
NA TRBJ2-3 15 TRBV7-9 TRBD1 CASSLRTGVTDTQYF TGTGCCAGCAGCTTAAGGACAGGGGTCACAGATACGCAGTATTTT
NA TRBJ1-4 15 TRBV28 NA CASSSPLLGGEKLFF TGTGCCAGCAGTTCTCCCCTCCTGGGGGGGGAAAAACTGTTTTTT
NA TRBJ2-7 12 TRBV5-1 TRBD1 CASRTGAYEQYF TGCGCAAGCAGGACAGGAGCGTACGAGCAGTACTTC
NA TRBJ1-4 15 TRBV15 NA CATSREQGSGEKLFF TGTGCCACCAGCAGAGAACAGGGAAGTGGTGAAAAACTGTTTTTT
once TRBJ1-5 15 TRBV5-6 NA CASSLGQQSNQPQHF TGTGCCAGCAGCTTGGGACAGCAAAGCAATCAGCCCCAGCATTTT
once TRBJ2-5 16 TRBV11-3 TRBD2 CASSSIAGAKKETQYF TGTGCCAGCAGCAGTATAGCGGGGGCCAAGAAAGAGACCCAGTACTTC
NA TRBJ1-2 14 TRBV10-2 NA CASSVGRGNYGYTF TGCGCCAGCAGTGTGGGGAGGGGTAACTATGGCTACACCTTC
NA TRBJ2-3 16 TRBV19 NA CASSPSVNRDGDTQYF TGTGCCAGTAGTCCGTCCGTTAACAGGGATGGAGATACGCAGTATTTT
NA TRBJ2-5 13 TRBV5-6 NA CASSLTEKETQYF TGTGCCAGCAGCCTGACAGAGAAAGAGACCCAGTACTTC
NA TRBJ2-3 14 TRBV28 NA CASTRVAGADTQYF TGTGCCAGCACCAGGGTGGCGGGTGCAGATACGCAGTATTTT
once TRBJ2-1 16 TRBV6-1 NA CASSEYPGAFYNEQFF TGTGCCAGCAGTGAATACCCGGGGGCCTTCTACAATGAGCAGTTCTTC
NA TRBJ2-7 12 TRBV19 NA CASSGSWYEQYF TGTGCCAGTAGTGGAAGTTGGTACGAGCAGTACTTC
NA TRBJ2-3 14 TRBV4-2 NA CASSQDRSTDTQYF TGTGCCAGCAGCCAAGATAGGAGCACAGATACGCAGTATTTT
NA TRBJ2-7 13 TRBV28 NA CASSRGGSYEQYF TGTGCCAGCAGTAGGGGGGGCTCCTACGAGCAGTACTTC
NA TRBJ2-7 16 TRBV7-2 TRBD2 CASSRGTSGTSYEQYF TGTGCCAGCAGCCGCGGGACTAGCGGGACCTCCTACGAGCAGTACTTC
NA TRBJ1-2 12 TRBV2 NA CASNGLRYGYTF TGTGCCAGCAACGGCCTTCGCTATGGCTACACCTTC
NA TRBJ1-2 16 TRBV9 NA CASSPPTGASDYGYTF TGTGCCAGCAGCCCCCCCACGGGGGCCTCCGACTATGGCTACACCTTC
NA TRBJ2-7 15 TRBV5-4 TRBD1 CASSSRTGGAFEQYF TGTGCCAGCAGCTCGCGGACAGGGGGCGCGTTCGAGCAGTACTTC
NA TRBJ2-4 15 TRBV6-6 NA CASNEGRGGENIQYF TGTGCCAGCAACGAGGGGCGAGGTGGGGAAAACATTCAGTACTTC
NA TRBJ1-4 15 TRBV29-1 NA CSVAPRYSGNEKLFF TGCAGCGTTGCCCCTCGATATTCCGGGAATGAAAAACTGTTTTTT
NA TRBJ1-2 13 TRBV28 NA CASKTPREGGYTF TGTGCCAGCAAAACTCCCCGGGAGGGGGGCTACACCTTC
NA TRBJ2-7 14 TRBV27 TRBD1 CASSRRDSSYEQYF TGTGCCAGCAGTCGCCGGGACAGCTCCTACGAGCAGTACTTC
NA TRBJ1-1 14 TRBV11-3 NA CASSRVKGNTEAFF TGTGCCAGCAGCAGGGTAAAGGGAAACACTGAAGCTTTCTTT
NA TRBJ2-7 12 TRBV7-2 NA CASSPWAGEQYF TGTGCCAGCAGTCCCTGGGCGGGGGAGCAGTACTTC
NA TRBJ2-2 14 TRBV11-3 NA CASRSLASTGELFF TGTGCCAGCAGATCCCTAGCATCTACCGGGGAGCTGTTTTTT
NA TRBJ2-3 17 TRBV4-1 NA CASSQDRSTRGADTQYF TGCGCCAGCAGCCAAGATCGCAGCACCAGGGGGGCAGATACGCAGTATTTT
NA TRBJ2-7 15 TRBV5-1 TRBD1 CASSQDTGGIYEQYF TGCGCCAGCAGCCAAGATACAGGGGGTATCTACGAGCAGTACTTC
NA TRBJ1-2 16 TRBV28 NA CASSLTPGGGLLGYTF TGTGCCAGCAGCCTTACCCCCGGGGGGGGTCTACTTGGCTACACCTTC
once TRBJ2-7 14 TRBV18 NA CASSPRWQTYEQYF TGTGCCAGCTCACCACGGTGGCAAACCTACGAGCAGTACTTC
NA TRBJ1-1 15 TRBV7-9 NA CASSFLQGGSTEAFF TGTGCCAGCAGCTTCCTGCAGGGAGGGTCGACTGAAGCTTTCTTT
once TRBJ1-1 14 TRBV30 NA CAWSAGGWSTEAFF TGTGCCTGGAGTGCCGGAGGGTGGAGCACTGAAGCTTTCTTT